The T cell receptor beta chain under discussion was sequenced for a study of OX40 agonist ivuxolimab in advanced cancers. This table comes from immunoSEQ multiplex PCR, and its TCRdb copy is limited to in-frame clones, with some not included. The sample includes more than 65,000 clones, 84% of them seen just once. Germline V gene lookup returns CDR1 SGHNT and CDR2 YYREEE (reference sequence). CDR3 length: 14 amino acids. V lost 1 base and J 5 bases, leaving 10 bases between the germline ends. V is TRBV5-4 and J is TRBJ2-4; D is unclear. This clonotype originated in an adult with an advanced solid tumor such as melanoma, head and neck, liver or kidney cancer. This specimen was CD4+ or CD8+ T cells sorted from blood, taken in a trial of the OX40 agonist ivuxolimab. CDR3 amino acids: CASSLFGSENIQYF. CDR3 DNA: TGTGCCAGCAGCTTGTTTGGGTCTGAAAACATTCAGTACTTC.